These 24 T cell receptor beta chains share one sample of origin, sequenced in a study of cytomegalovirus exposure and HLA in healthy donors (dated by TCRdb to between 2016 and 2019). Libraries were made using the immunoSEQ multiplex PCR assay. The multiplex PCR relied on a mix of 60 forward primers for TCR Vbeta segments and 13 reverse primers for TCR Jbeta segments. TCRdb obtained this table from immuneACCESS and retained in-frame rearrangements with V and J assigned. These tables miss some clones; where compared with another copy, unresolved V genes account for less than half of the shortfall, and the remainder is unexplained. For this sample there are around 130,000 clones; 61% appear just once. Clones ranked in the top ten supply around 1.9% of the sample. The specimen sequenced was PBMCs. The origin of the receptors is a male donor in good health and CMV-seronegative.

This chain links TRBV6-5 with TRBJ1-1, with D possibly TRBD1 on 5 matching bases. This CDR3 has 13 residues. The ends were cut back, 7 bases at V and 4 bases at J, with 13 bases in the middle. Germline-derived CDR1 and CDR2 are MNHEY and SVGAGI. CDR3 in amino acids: CASTRTTGTEAFF. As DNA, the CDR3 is TGTGCCAGCACTAGAACTACAGGCACTGAAGCTTTCTTT.

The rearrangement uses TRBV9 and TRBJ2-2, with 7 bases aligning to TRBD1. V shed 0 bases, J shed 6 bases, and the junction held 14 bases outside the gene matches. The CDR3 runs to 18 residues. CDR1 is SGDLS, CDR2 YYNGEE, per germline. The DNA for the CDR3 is TGTGCCAGCAGCGTAGGCCCGGGACAGAGGGTTGGCCCCGGGGAGCTGTTTTTT. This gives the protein CASSVGPGQRVGPGELFF. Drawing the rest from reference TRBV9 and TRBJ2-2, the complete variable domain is DSGVTQTPKHLITATGQRVTLRCSPRSGDLSVYWYQQSLDQGLQFLIQYYNGEERAKGNILERFSAQQFPDLHSELNLSSLELGDSALYFCASSVGPGQRVGPGELFFGEGSRLTVL.

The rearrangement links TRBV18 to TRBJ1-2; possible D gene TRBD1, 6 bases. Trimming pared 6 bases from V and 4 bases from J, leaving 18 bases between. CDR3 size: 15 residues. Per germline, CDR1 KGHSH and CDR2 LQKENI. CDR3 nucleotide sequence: TGTGCCAGCTCGTCATCAACGGTAGGGGGCTATGGCTACACCTTC. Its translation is CASSSSTVGGYGYTF. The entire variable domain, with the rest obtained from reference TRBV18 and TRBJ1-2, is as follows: NAGVMQNPRHLVRRRGQEARLRCSPMKGHSHVYWYRQLPEEGLKFMVYLQKENIIDESGMPKERFSAEFPKEGPSILRIQQVVRGDSAAYFCASSSSTVGGYGYTFGSGTRLTVV.

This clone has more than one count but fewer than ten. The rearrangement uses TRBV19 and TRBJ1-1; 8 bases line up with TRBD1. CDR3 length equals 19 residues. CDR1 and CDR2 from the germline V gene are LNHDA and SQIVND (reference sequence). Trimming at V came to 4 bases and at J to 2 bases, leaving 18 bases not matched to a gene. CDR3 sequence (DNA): TGTGCCAGTAGTACCTACCCCGGGACAGGCGACGCCCGAAACACTGAAGCTTTCTTT. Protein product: CASSTYPGTGDARNTEAFF.

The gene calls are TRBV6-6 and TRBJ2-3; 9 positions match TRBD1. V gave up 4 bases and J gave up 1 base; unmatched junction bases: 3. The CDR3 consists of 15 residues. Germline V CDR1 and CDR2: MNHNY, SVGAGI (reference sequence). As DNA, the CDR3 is TGTGCCAGCAGTTGGACAGGGGATGGCACAGATACGCAGTATTTT. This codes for CASSWTGDGTDTQYF.

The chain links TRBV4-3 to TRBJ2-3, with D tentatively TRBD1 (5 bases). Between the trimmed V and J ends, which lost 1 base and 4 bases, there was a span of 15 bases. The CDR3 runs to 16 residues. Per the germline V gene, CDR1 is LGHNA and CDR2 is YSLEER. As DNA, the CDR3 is TGCGCCAGCAGCCAAGGCGGCAGGGCTACATCAGATACGCAGTATTTT. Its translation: CASSQGGRATSDTQYF.

This chain's CDR3 is CASSPGQGASQPQHF. The CDR3 DNA reads as TGTGCCAGCTCACCGGGCCAGGGGGCGAGTCAGCCCCAGCATTTT. The chain joins TRBV18 to TRBJ1-5; 8 nucleotides match TRBD1. V dropped 3 bases and J dropped 6; count of bases not matched to a gene: 7. CDR1 and CDR2 (germline): KGHSH, LQKENI. This CDR3 is built from 15 residues.

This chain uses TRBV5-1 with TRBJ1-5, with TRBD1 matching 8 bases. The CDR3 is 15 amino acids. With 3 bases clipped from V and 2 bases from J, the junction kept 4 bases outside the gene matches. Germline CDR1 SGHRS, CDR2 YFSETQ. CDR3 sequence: CASSSGQGGNQPQHF. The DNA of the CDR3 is TGCGCCAGCAGCTCTGGACAGGGTGGCAATCAGCCCCAGCATTTT.

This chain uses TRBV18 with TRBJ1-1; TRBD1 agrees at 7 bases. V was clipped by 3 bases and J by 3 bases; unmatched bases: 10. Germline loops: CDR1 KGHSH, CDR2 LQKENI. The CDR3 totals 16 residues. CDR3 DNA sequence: TGTGCCAGCTCACCCAATAGGGGGCTGCTGGACACTGAAGCTTTCTTT. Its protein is CASSPNRGLLDTEAFF.

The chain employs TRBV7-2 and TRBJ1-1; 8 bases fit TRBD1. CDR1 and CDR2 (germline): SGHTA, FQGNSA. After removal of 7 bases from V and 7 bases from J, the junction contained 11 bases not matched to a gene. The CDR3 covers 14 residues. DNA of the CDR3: TGTGCCAGCACCCCGGACAGGGTAGGGAATGAAGCTTTCTTT. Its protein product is CASTPDRVGNEAFF. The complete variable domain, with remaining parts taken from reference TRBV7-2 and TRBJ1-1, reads GAGVSQSPSNKVTEKGKDVELRCDPISGHTALYWYRQSLGQGLEFLIYFQGNSAPDKSGLPSDRFSAERTGGSVSTLTIQRTQQEDSAVYLCASTPDRVGNEAFFGQGTRLTVV.

The CDR3 DNA is TGTGCCAGCAGTGAGCCAGGACAGGGGAGCTCCTACGAGCAGTACTTC. Amino acids: CASSEPGQGSSYEQYF. The J gene is TRBJ2-7, the V gene TRBV2; 9 positions match TRBD1. This CDR3 spans 16 amino acids. Germline trimming cut 3 bases from V and 0 bases from J; bases unmatched to any gene: 6. From germline, CDR1 is SNHLY and CDR2 FYNNEI.

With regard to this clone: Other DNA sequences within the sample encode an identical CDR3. The DNA for the CDR3 is TGTGCCAGCTCCCTTACAGTCTCTGGGGCCAACGTCCTGACTTTC. It encodes CASSLTVSGANVLTF. The chain employs TRBV18 and TRBJ2-6, with no clear D. Germline V CDR1 and CDR2: KGHSH, LQKENI. CDR3 length: 15 residues. V gave up 6 bases and J gave up 0 bases, with 9 bases separating them.

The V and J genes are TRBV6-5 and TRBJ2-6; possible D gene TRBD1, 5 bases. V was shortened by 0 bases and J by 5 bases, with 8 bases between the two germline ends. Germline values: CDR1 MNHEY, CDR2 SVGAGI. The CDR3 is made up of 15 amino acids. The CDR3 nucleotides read TGTGCCAGCAGTTACTCCCAGGGTAGGGCCAACGTCCTGACTTTC. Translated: CASSYSQGRANVLTF.

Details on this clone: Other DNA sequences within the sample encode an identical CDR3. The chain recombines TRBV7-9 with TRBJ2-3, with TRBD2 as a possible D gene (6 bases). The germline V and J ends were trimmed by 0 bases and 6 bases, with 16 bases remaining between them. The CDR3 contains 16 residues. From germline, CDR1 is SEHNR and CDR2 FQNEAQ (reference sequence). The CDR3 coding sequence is TGTGCCAGCAGCTTAGCGGTCGGGGGATACACGGATACGCAGTATTTT. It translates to CASSLAVGGYTDTQYF.

The CDR3, as DNA: TGTGCCAGCAGCTTAGCCCAGCGGGGTTTTGAGACCCAGTACTTC. It translates to CASSLAQRGFETQYF. V usage is TRBV11-1 and J usage is TRBJ2-5; TRBD2 matches at 7 bases. J lost 5 bases, V lost 0 bases, and 6 bases had no gene match. The CDR3 covers 15 residues. Germline V gene sequence: CDR1 SGHAT, CDR2 FQDESV (reference sequence).

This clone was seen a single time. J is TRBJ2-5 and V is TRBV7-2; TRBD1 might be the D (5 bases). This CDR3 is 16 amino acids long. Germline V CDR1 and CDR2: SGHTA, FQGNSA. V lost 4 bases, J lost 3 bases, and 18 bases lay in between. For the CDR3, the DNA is TGTGCCAGCAGCTCACGCGGCGACAGAGACAAAGAGACCCAGTACTTC. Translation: CASSSRGDRDKETQYF.

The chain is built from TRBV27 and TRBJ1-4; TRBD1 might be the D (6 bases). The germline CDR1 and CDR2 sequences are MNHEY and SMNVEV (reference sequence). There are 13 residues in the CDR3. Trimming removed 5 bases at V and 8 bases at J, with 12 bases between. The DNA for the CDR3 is TGTGCCAGCAGTGTACAGGGTCCGGAAAAACTGTTTTTT. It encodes CASSVQGPEKLFF.

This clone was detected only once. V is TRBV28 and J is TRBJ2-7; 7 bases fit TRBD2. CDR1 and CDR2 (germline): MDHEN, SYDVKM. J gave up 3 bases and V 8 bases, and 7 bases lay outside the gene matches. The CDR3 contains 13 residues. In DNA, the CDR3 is TGTGCCAGCCGACTAGCTGGGGTCTACGAGCAGTACTTC. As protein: CASRLAGVYEQYF.

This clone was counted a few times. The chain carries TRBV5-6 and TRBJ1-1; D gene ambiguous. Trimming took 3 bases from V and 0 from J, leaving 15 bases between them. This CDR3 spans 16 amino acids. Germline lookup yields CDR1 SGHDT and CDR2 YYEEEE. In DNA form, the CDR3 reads TGTGCCAGCAGCTCATTCAGACTCGATTTGAACACTGAAGCTTTCTTT. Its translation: CASSSFRLDLNTEAFF.

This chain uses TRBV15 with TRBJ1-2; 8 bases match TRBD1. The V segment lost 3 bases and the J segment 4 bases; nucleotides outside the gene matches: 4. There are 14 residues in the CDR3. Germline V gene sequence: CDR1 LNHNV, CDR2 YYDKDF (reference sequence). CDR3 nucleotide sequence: TGTGCCACCAGCAGTTCGACAGGGGTCTATGGCTACACCTTC. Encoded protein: CATSSSTGVYGYTF.

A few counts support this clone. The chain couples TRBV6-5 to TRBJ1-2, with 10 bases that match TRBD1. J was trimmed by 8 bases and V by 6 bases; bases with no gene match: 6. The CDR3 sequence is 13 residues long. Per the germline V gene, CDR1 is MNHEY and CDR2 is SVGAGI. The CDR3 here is CASSPGQGLGYTF. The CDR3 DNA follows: TGTGCCAGCAGCCCGGGACAGGGGTTGGGCTACACCTTC.

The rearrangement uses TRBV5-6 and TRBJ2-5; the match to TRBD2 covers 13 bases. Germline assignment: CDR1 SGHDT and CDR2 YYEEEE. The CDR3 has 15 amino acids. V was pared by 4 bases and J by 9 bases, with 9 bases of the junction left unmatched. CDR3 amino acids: CASSGGTSGVMAQYF. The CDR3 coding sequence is TGTGCCAGCAGCGGGGGGACTAGCGGGGTGATGGCCCAGTACTTC.

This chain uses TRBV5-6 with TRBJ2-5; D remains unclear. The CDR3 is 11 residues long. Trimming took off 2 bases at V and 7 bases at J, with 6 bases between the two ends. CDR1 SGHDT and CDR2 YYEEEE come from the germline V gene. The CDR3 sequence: CASSFRRTQYF. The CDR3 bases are TGTGCCAGCAGCTTCAGAAGGACCCAGTACTTC.

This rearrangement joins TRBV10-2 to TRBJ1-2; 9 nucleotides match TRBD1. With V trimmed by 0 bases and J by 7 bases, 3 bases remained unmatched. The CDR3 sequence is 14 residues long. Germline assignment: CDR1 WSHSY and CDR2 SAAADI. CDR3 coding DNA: TGCGCCAGCAGTGAGTCGGGACAGGGAAGTGGCTACACCTTC. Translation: CASSESGQGSGYTF.